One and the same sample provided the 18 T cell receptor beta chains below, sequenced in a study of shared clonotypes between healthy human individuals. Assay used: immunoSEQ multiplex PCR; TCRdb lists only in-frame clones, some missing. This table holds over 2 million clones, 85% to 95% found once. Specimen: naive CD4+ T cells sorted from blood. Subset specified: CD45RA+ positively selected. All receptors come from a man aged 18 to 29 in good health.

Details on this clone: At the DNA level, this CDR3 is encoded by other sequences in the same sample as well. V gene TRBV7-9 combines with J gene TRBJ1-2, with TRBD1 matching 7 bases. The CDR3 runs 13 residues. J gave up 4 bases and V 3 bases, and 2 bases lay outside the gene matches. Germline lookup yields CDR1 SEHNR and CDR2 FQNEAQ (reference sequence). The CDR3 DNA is TGTGCCAGCAGCTTGGGGACAGCCTATGGCTACACCTTC. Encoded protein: CASSLGTAYGYTF.

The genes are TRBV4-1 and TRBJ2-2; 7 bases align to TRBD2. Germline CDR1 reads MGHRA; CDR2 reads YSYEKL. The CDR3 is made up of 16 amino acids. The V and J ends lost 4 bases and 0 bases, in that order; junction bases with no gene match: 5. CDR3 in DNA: TGCGCCAGCAGCCGAGCTAGCGGTGCGAACACCGGGGAGCTGTTTTTT. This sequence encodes CASSRASGANTGELFF.

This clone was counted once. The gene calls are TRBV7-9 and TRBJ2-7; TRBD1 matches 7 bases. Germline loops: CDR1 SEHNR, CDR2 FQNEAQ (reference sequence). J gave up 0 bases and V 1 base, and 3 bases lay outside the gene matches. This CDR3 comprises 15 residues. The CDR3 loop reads CASSLVAGGSYEQYF. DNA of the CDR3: TGTGCCAGCAGCTTAGTGGCAGGGGGCTCCTACGAGCAGTACTTC.

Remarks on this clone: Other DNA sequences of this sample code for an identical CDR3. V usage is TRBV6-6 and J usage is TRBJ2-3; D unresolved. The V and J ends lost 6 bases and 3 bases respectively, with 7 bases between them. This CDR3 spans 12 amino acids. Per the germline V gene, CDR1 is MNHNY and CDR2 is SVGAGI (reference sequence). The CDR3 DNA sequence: TGTGCCAGCAGCCCCGGGACAGATACGCAGTATTTT. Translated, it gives CASSPGTDTQYF.

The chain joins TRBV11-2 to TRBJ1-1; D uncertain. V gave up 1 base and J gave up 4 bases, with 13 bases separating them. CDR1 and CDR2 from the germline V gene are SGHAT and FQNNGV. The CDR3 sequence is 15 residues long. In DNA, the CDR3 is TGTGCCAGCAGCTTAGGTCCCTTTCTGACCACTGAAGCTTTCTTT. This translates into CASSLGPFLTTEAFF.

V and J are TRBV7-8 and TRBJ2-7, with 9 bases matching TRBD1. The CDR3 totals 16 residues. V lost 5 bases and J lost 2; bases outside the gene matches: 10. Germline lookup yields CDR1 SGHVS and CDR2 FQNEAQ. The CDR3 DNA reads TGTGCCAGCAGCCTCTGGACAGGGGCGCCCACCTACGAGCAGTACTTC. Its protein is CASSLWTGAPTYEQYF.

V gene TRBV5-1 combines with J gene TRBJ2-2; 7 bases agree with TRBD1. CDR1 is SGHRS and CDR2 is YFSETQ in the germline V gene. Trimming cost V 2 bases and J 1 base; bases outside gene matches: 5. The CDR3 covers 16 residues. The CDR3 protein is CASSLNGQENTGELFF. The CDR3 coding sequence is TGCGCCAGCAGCTTAAACGGACAGGAGAACACCGGGGAGCTGTTTTTT.

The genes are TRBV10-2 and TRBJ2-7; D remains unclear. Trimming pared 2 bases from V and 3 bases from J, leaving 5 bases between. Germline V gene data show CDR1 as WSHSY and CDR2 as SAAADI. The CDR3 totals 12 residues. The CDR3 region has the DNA TGCGCCAGCAGTGAGACGGGCTACGAGCAGTACTTC. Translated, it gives CASSETGYEQYF.

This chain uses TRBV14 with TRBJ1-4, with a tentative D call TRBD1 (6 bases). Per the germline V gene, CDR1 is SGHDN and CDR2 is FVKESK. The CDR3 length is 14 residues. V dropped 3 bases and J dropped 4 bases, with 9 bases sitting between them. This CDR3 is CASSHRTVNEKLFF. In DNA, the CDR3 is TGTGCCAGCAGCCACCGGACAGTTAATGAAAAACTGTTTTTT.

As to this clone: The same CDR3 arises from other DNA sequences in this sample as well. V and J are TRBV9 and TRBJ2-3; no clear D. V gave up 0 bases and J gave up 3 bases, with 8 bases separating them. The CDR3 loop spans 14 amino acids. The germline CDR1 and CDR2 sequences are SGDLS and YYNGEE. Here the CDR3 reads CASSVELATDTQYF. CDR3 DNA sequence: TGTGCCAGCAGCGTAGAGTTAGCAACAGATACGCAGTATTTT.

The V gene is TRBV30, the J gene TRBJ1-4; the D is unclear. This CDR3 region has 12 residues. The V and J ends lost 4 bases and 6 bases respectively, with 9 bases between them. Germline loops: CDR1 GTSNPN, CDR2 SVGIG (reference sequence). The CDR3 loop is CAWKTVDEKLFF. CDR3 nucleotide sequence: TGTGCCTGGAAGACCGTGGATGAAAAACTGTTTTTT.

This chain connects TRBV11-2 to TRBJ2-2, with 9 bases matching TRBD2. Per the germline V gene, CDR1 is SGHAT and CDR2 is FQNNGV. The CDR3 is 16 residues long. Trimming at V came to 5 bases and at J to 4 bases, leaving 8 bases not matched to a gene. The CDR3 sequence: CASSRRLADLTGELFF. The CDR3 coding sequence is TGTGCCAGCAGCCGGAGACTAGCGGACCTCACCGGGGAGCTGTTTTTT. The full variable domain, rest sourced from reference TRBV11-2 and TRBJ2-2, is EAGVAQSPRYKIIEKRQSVAFWCNPISGHATLYWYQQILGQGPKLLIQFQNNGVVDDSQLPKDRFSAERLKGVDSTLKIQPAKLEDSAVYLCASSRRLADLTGELFFGEGSRLTVL.

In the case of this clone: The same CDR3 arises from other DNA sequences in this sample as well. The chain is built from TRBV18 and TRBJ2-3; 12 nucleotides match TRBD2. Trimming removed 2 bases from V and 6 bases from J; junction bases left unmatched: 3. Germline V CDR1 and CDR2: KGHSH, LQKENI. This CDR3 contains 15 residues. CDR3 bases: TGTGCCAGCTCACCAGGACTAGCGGGAACGGATACGCAGTATTTT. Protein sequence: CASSPGLAGTDTQYF.

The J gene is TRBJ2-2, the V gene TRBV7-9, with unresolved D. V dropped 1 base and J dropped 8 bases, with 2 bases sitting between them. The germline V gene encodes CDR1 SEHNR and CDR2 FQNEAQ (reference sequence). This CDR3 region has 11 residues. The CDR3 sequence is CASSLEGELFF. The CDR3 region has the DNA TGTGCCAGCAGCTTAGAGGGGGAGCTGTTTTTT.

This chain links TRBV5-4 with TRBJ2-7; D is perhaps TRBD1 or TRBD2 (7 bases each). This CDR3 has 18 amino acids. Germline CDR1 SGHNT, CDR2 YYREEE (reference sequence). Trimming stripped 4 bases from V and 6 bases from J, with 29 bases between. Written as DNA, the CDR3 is TGTGCCAGCAGCGTATCGGGGAGGGGGCCCTTTACCCGAGGCGAGCAGTACTTC. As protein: CASSVSGRGPFTRGEQYF.

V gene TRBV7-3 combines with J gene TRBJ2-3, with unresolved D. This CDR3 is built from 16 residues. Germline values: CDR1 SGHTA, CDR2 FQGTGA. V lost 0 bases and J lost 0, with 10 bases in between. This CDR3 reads CASSLTGRTSTDTQYF. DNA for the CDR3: TGTGCCAGCAGCTTAACGGGCAGAACTAGCACAGATACGCAGTATTTT.

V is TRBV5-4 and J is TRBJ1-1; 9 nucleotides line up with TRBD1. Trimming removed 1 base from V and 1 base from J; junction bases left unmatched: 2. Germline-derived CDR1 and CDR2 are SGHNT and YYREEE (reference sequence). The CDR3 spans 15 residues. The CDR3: CASSLMGQGNTEAFF. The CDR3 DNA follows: TGTGCCAGCAGCTTGATGGGACAGGGGAACACTGAAGCTTTCTTT.

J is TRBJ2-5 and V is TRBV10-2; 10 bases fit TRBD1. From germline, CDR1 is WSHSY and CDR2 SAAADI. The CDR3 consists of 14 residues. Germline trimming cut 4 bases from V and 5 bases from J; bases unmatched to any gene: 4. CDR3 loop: CASSGQGAQETQYF. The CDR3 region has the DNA TGCGCCAGCAGTGGACAGGGGGCGCAGGAGACCCAGTACTTC.